This entry lists 26 T cell receptor beta chains sequenced from one sample in a study of identical twins. MiXCR, run by TCRdb on the 5' RACE reads, gives a single entry per CDR3 protein. The sample lists 460,000 or so distinct CDR3 sequences, 14% occurring once. The data were also submitted as part of a second study, on yellow fever vaccine responses in identical twins.

Sequences were obtained from CD4+ T cells sorted from blood. These receptors came from a woman aged 18-30 years in good health.

This clonotype has a handful of counts. The V and J genes are TRBV14 and TRBJ2-2, with 9 bases fitting TRBD2. The CDR3 sequence is 16 residues long. V was clipped by 1 base and J by 5 bases; unmatched bases: 5. In germline, CDR1 is SGHDN, CDR2 FVKESK. CDR3 in amino acids: CASSQAGTSLTGELFF. CDR3 in DNA: TGTGCCAGCAGCCAAGCAGGGACTAGCTTGACCGGGGAGCTGTTTTTT.

This clonotype came up a few times. The V gene is TRBV12-3 or TRBV12-4, the J gene TRBJ2-3; the match to TRBD2 covers 9 bases. Trimming at V came to 6 bases and at J to 0 bases, leaving 10 bases not matched to a gene. The CDR3 consists of 17 residues. The CDR3 here is CASSPVASGVSTDTQYF. CDR3 sequence (DNA): TGTGCCAGCAGCCCCGTGGCTAGCGGGGTAAGCACAGATACGCAGTATTTT.

The V gene is TRBV7-8, the J gene TRBJ2-5; maybe TRBD2 (6 bases). This CDR3 comprises 15 residues. Trimming left V 2 bases short and J 5 bases short, with 15 bases between. Germline V gives CDR1 SGHVS, CDR2 FQNEAQ. The CDR3 nucleotides read TGTGCCAGCAGCTTAAGGGCGGCGGGGTTGGAGACCCAGTACTTC. Translation: CASSLRAAGLETQYF.

This clonotype was counted between two and nine times. The rearrangement joins TRBV5-1 to TRBJ2-7; D may be TRBD2 (5 bases). Germline loops: CDR1 SGHRS, CDR2 YFSETQ. The CDR3 consists of 15 residues. V shed 2 bases and J shed 0 bases, with 12 bases lying between them. The CDR3 sequence is CASSFSGAGSYEQYF. CDR3 sequence (DNA): TGCGCCAGCAGCTTCTCGGGCGCGGGCTCCTACGAGCAGTACTTC. The variable domain in full, with the rest retrieved from reference TRBV5-1 and TRBJ2-7, is KAGVTQTPRYLIKTRGQQVTLSCSPISGHRSVSWYQQTPGQGLQFLFEYFSETQRNKGNFPGRFSGRQFSNSRSEMNVSTLELGDSALYLCASSFSGAGSYEQYFGPGTRLTVT.

This sequence joins TRBV3-1 and TRBJ2-6; D not resolved. Germline CDR1 and CDR2: LGHDT and YNNKEL (reference sequence). This CDR3 comprises 15 residues. The V gene lost 6 bases and the J gene lost 0 bases, with 9 bases spanning the gap. CDR3 coding DNA: TGTGCCAGCAGTGAGACCTACTCTGGGGCCAACGTCCTGACTTTC. Translating gives CASSETYSGANVLTF.

This clonotype was counted a few times. This chain links TRBV4-1 with TRBJ2-3; 7 nucleotides line up with TRBD2. The CDR3 has 16 residues. The germline V gene has CDR1 MGHRA and CDR2 YSYEKL. Unmatched junction bases numbered 5, after V lost 2 bases and J lost 0 bases. The CDR3 region has the DNA TGCGCCAGCAGCCAACGAAGCGGGACTAGCACAGATACGCAGTATTTT. Translating it yields CASSQRSGTSTDTQYF.

This clonotype was seen ten or more times. The chain links TRBV7-9 to TRBJ1-1; possible D gene TRBD1, 6 bases. The germline V gene has CDR1 SEHNR and CDR2 FQNEAQ (reference sequence). The CDR3 has 15 amino acids. The V and J ends lost 8 bases and 2 bases respectively, with 18 bases between them. CDR3 in DNA: TGTGCCAGCCTCAAGGGTGCAGGGGAAAACACTGAAGCTTTCTTT. As protein: CASLKGAGENTEAFF.

The chain carries TRBV11-2 and TRBJ2-5; 10 bases align to TRBD1. The germline V gene has CDR1 SGHAT and CDR2 FQNNGV. This CDR3 comprises 17 residues. Trimming removed 0 bases from V and 5 bases from J; junction bases left unmatched: 9. The CDR3 sequence is CASSLDLRQGAGETQYF. For the CDR3, the DNA is TGTGCCAGCAGCTTAGACTTACGACAGGGGGCAGGGGAGACCCAGTACTTC. Full variable domain (remainder filled in from reference TRBV11-2 and TRBJ2-5): EAGVAQSPRYKIIEKRQSVAFWCNPISGHATLYWYQQILGQGPKLLIQFQNNGVVDDSQLPKDRFSAERLKGVDSTLKIQPAKLEDSAVYLCASSLDLRQGAGETQYFGPGTRLLVL.

The J gene is TRBJ2-5, the V gene TRBV25-1, with TRBD1 identical over 9 bases. Germline loops: CDR1 MGHDK, CDR2 SYGVNS. Unmatched junction bases numbered 8, after V lost 2 bases and J lost 4 bases. This CDR3 region has 16 residues. The CDR3 nucleotides are TGTGCCAGCAGTGAACCGGGACAGGGTTGGGGAGAGACCCAGTACTTC. It codes for CASSEPGQGWGETQYF.

This clonotype was found a few times. This rearrangement joins TRBV12-3 or TRBV12-4 to TRBJ1-2; no reliable D call. Trimming left V 5 bases short and J 5 bases short, with 9 bases between. The CDR3 covers 12 residues. CDR3 sequence: CASSPDPYGYTF. In nucleotides, the CDR3 is TGTGCCAGCAGTCCTGACCCTTATGGCTACACCTTC.

This clonotype turned up a few times. The chain uses TRBV5-1 and TRBJ2-5, with D perhaps TRBD1 (6 bases). Germline CDR1 is SGHRS and CDR2 is YFSETQ. The CDR3 consists of 14 residues. Trimming took 4 bases from V and 3 from J, leaving 13 bases between them. The CDR3 here is CASSLADREETQYF. CDR3 nucleotides: TGCGCCAGCAGCCTTGCGGACAGAGAAGAGACCCAGTACTTC.

This clonotype was counted only a few times. This chain uses TRBV9 with TRBJ2-1; perhaps TRBD2 as D (6 bases). The ends were cut back, 2 bases at V and 2 bases at J, with 11 bases in the middle. In germline, CDR1 is SGDLS, CDR2 YYNGEE. The CDR3 consists of 15 residues. In DNA form, the CDR3 reads TGTGCCAGCAGCGTTACAGCGGGTGCCTACAATGAGCAGTTCTTC. Translation gives CASSVTAGAYNEQFF.

This clonotype has only a few counts. The rearrangement uses TRBV28 and TRBJ2-7, with 7 nucleotides matching TRBD1. The CDR3 length is 13 residues. V trimming: 6 bases; J trimming: 2 bases; junction bases outside the gene matches: 4. CDR1 and CDR2 from the germline V gene are MDHEN and SYDVKM. The CDR3 bases are TGTGCCAGCAGCAGGGACAGTCCCTACGAGCAGTACTTC. Translation gives CASSRDSPYEQYF.

Only a few counts were recorded for this clonotype. The rearrangement joins TRBV28 to TRBJ2-7; the match to TRBD1 covers 7 bases. Looked up from germline, CDR1 is MDHEN and CDR2 is SYDVKM. Trimming took 6 bases from V and 1 from J; bases not matched to a gene: 9. The CDR3 covers 15 residues. The CDR3 region has the DNA TGTGCCAGCAGGTCCCCGGGACAGCCTTCCTACGAGCAGTACTTC. It specifies CASRSPGQPSYEQYF.

The chain carries TRBV4-1 and TRBJ2-7, with D perhaps given as TRBD1 or TRBD2 (5 bases each). Germline CDR1 reads MGHRA; CDR2 reads YSYEKL. Trimming stripped 4 bases from V and 2 bases from J, with 12 bases between. The CDR3 covers 14 residues. CDR3 nucleotide sequence: TGCGCCAGCAGCCGCTTAACGGGACCCTACGAGCAGTACTTC. It codes for CASSRLTGPYEQYF.

The chain has TRBV24-1 and TRBJ2-5, with 7 positions matching TRBD1. The J segment lost 3 bases and the V segment lost 0 bases, leaving 6 bases of the junction unmatched. CDR1 is KGHDR and CDR2 is SFDVKD in the germline V gene. The CDR3 is made up of 16 amino acids. Written as DNA, the CDR3 is TGTGCCACCAGTGATTTGGGGACAGAAAAGAAAGAGACCCAGTACTTC. This sequence encodes CATSDLGTEKKETQYF.

The CDR3: CASLRANTEAFF. CDR3 bases: TGTGCCAGCTTAAGGGCGAACACTGAAGCTTTCTTT. The chain recombines TRBV12-3 or TRBV12-4 with TRBJ1-1, with D hard to call. The CDR3 is 12 amino acids. The V gene lost 8 bases and the J gene lost 1 base, with 8 bases spanning the gap.

This clonotype was observed many times. A read error may account for a junction end that differs from germline. The CDR3 DNA is TGCAGTGTTGCCCGAGCGGGAGGGCCCAACGGGGAGCTGTTTTTT. This translates into CSVARAGGPNGELFF. The genes are TRBV29-1 and TRBJ2-2, with 10 bases aligning to TRBD2. Germline lookup yields CDR1 SQVTM and CDR2 ANQGSEA. The CDR3 has 15 residues.

This clonotype was counted a few times. This chain connects TRBV10-2 to TRBJ2-3, with 7 bases matching TRBD1. The ends lost 7 bases at V and 2 bases at J; junction bases unmatched: 6. This CDR3 contains 14 residues. Germline lookup yields CDR1 WSHSY and CDR2 SAAADI. The CDR3 DNA is TGCGCCAGCACGGTGACAGGGAACACAGATACGCAGTATTTT. It yields the protein CASTVTGNTDTQYF.

In this sample, this clonotype turned up many times. The rearrangement links TRBV7-9 to TRBJ2-2, with unresolved D. CDR1 is SEHNR, CDR2 FQNEAQ, per germline (reference sequence). The CDR3 runs to 13 residues. Trimming removed 4 bases at V and 5 bases at J, with 8 bases between. Here the CDR3 reads CASSSRSTGELFF. The CDR3 DNA follows: TGTGCCAGCAGCTCCAGGTCGACCGGGGAGCTGTTTTTT.

This clonotype came up a few times. CDR3 in amino acids: CSVVRPGYGYTF. CDR3 coding DNA: TGCAGCGTTGTGCGGCCCGGGTATGGCTACACCTTC. This sequence joins TRBV29-1 and TRBJ1-2; D is unclear. Germline assignment: CDR1 SQVTM and CDR2 ANQGSEA. This CDR3 is 12 amino acids long. V was trimmed by 4 bases and J by 5 bases, leaving 11 bases between them.

The chain is built from TRBV3-1 and TRBJ2-5; D possibly corresponds to TRBD2 (5 bases). Germline V gene data show CDR1 as LGHDT and CDR2 as YNNKEL (reference sequence). Trimming removed 1 base at V and 2 bases at J, with 14 bases between. The CDR3 consists of 16 residues. Written as DNA, the CDR3 is TGTGCCAGCAGCCAAGGGACTCGCCTCCCGCAAGAGACCCAGTACTTC. This gives the protein CASSQGTRLPQETQYF.

This clonotype was detected once. At one of its ends the junction is not consistent with the germline gene, which may arise from a read error. The rearrangement links TRBV28 to TRBJ1-5; tentatively, D is TRBD1 (6 bases). Germline CDR1 and CDR2: MDHEN and SYDVKM. CDR3 size: 12 residues. CDR3 residues: CASSFGGQRQHF. The CDR3 DNA is TGTGCCAGCAGTTTTGGGGGGCAGCGCCAGCATTTT.

The J gene is TRBJ2-7, the V gene TRBV28; 7 bases align to TRBD1. CDR1 and CDR2 from the germline V gene are MDHEN and SYDVKM. Germline trimming cut 3 bases from V and 4 bases from J; bases unmatched to any gene: 21. The CDR3 contains 19 residues. CDR3 in amino acids: CASSFPSAGVKGATYEQYF. The CDR3 DNA is TGTGCCAGCAGTTTTCCCTCCGCAGGGGTTAAGGGGGCGACATACGAGCAGTACTTC.

The V and J genes are TRBV7-3 and TRBJ2-3; 10 nucleotides align to TRBD2. V gave up 2 bases and J gave up 0 bases; unmatched junction bases: 5. CDR3 length: 17 residues. In germline, CDR1 is SGHTA, CDR2 FQGTGA. CDR3 DNA: TGTGCCAGCAGCTTATCAGGAGCGGGGGGGAGCACAGATACGCAGTATTTT. Translated: CASSLSGAGGSTDTQYF.

This clonotype showed up many times. The chain uses TRBV29-1 and TRBJ1-1; weak D call: TRBD1 (6 bases). V was shortened by 3 bases and J by 11 bases, with 16 bases between the two germline ends. The CDR3 length is 12 residues. Germline assignment: CDR1 SQVTM and CDR2 ANQGSEA. The CDR3 nucleotides are TGCAGCGTTGATGGACAGAGCAAGAGGGCTTTCTTT. This encodes CSVDGQSKRAFF. The whole variable domain, filled in from reference TRBV29-1 and TRBJ1-1, reads SAVISQKPSRDICQRGTSLTIQCQVDSQVTMMFWYRQQPGQSLTLIATANQGSEATYESGFVIDKFPISRPNLTFSTLTVSNMSPEDSSIYLCSVDGQSKRAFFGQGTRLTVV.